This T cell receptor (beta chain) originates from a study of identical twins (dated by TCRdb to about 2016). Concerning the study at large: To test whether fetal clonotypes persist, the study used deep sequencing on TCR alpha and beta repertoires from monozygotic twins, unrelated adults of various ages, and cord blood. Replicate twin experiments were performed at different times using different library preparation protocols to rule out contamination. Broad study findings and their caveats: Conclusions relied on cross-sectional statistical analysis, since the same donors could not be followed over many years. In monozygotic twins, recombination models systematically underestimated out-of-frame TCR alpha sharing, but the models matched the sharing seen between unrelated individuals. Compared with coincidental sharing between unrelated individuals, out-of-frame TCR alpha sequences shared between twins showed an excess of sequences with low generation probability. In beta out-of-frame sequences, excess twin sharing was weaker, because having fewer shared sequences lowered the signal-to-noise ratio. Invariant T cells such as MAIT and iNKT could partly confound zero-insertion analyses, although diverse VJ usage argued against such confounding for most clonotypes. Abundant cord blood beta clonotypes carried fewer insertions; young adult naive repertoires showed a weaker similar trend, while memory repertoires showed none.

V is reduced by 5 bases and J by 4 bases, leaving a spacing of 8 bases between them. Reading from cysteine to phenylalanine, the CDR3 counts 13 amino acids. Only the CDR3 part of the read is kept: 39 bases, read in frame from the first base. According to the germline V gene (reference sequence), CDR1 reads LNHNV and CDR2 reads YYDKDF. In the case of this clonotype: Its antigen is not yet known. No qualities accompany the bases; no much larger clone lies one base away.

Only healthy Caucasian donors were included. Three pairs of female monozygotic twins, all aged about 18 to 29 years, made up the twin cohort. The RNA used for TCR libraries was isolated from peripheral blood mononuclear cells. The library was built by means of 5' RACE. The instrument given in TCRdb is Illumina HiSeq 2000. A universal primer binding site was introduced by template switching, and a unique molecular identifier was present in the final cDNA, enabling accurate counting of TCR cDNA molecules. Specific primers in the conserved constant-segment region were used to synthesize first-strand cDNA for the TCR alpha and beta chains. Each cDNA library was double barcoded, with a SMART-Mk sample barcode plus Illumina barcodes, to control for contamination. TruSeq adapter sequences along with Illumina sample barcodes were introduced in two successive PCR steps. The TCR alpha and beta cDNA libraries were sequenced on the Illumina HiSeq platform using custom primers. For the original study's pipeline: Unique molecular identifiers were extracted from raw reads with MiGEC, and CDR3 positions were determined with MiXCR. Recombination models were inferred per individual with the repgenHMM and IGoR tools using an EM algorithm. Shared clonotypes were analyzed with the tcR package in R, and sharing was normalized by the product of cloneset sizes. To study raw recombination free of thymic and clonal selection effects, out-of-frame nonproductive sequences were analyzed. TCRdb trimmed public reads at Q25 via fastp, called clones via MiXCR and kept in-frame beta chains. Rows matching on CDR3 protein sequence are summarized as one entry with the most common DNA and genes. These V and J calls derive from TCRdb rather than the authors' analysis. This sample is represented by roughly 750,000 distinct CDR3 sequences; roughly 20% of them were singletons. The top ten constitute 4.3% of the sample.

A further study also used this sample, focusing on T cells expressing NK-cell markers. As the second study states: Fewer than ten donors provided sorted CD3+CD56+NKG2C+, CD3+CD56+NKG2C- and CD3+CD56-NKG2C+ T-cell subsets, whose TCR beta-chain repertoires were profiled. Among the eight sequenced donors, only one was HCMV-seronegative, while the other seven were HCMV-seropositive. To restrict sorting to alphabetaTCR-expressing T cells, an anti-gammadeltaTCR antibody was added in several experiments. In a handful of donors, the dominant CD3+CD56+NKG2C+ clonotypes were among the top 10 CD8+ clonotypes and accounted for about 1.0-7.5% of CD8+ T cells. Those dominant clonotypes were again the most abundant among CD3+CD56-NKG2C+ cells in a few donors, at roughly 28.3-60.1%. Whether the expanded NKG2C-expressing T cell clones were specific for HCMV antigens remained unclear. The study sequenced eight donors, all healthy volunteers chosen at random: three men and five women. To determine HCMV serostatus, a commercial ELISA kit was used to detect HCMV-specific IgG in serum. Bulk peripheral blood T-cell repertoires were additionally sequenced from unsorted PBMC for a handful of donors. Reads were demultiplexed and grouped by UMI with MIGEC, and clonotypes were assembled and quantified with MiTCR. To remove erroneous sequences, TCR cDNA sequences were retained only when supported by two or more reads. Downstream repertoire analysis used the tcR package, and clonotypes were matched across fractions by CDR3 nucleotide sequence plus V segment. VDJmatch was used to annotate antigen specificity against VDJdb, with one amino acid substitution in CDR3 allowed.

This receptor was obtained from a woman aged 18 to 35 in good health. The sample was PBMCs. The chain is assembled from TRBV15 and TRBJ2-2; too little of a D gene remains to name it. Here the CDR3 is given as CATSVVLTGELFF. The DNA sequence is given as TGTGCCACCAGCGTCGTGCTCACCGGGGAGCTGTTTTTT.